The sequence of this T cell receptor (beta chain) was determined in a study of CD8 T cells in Susac syndrome. RNA amounts of about 0.5 to 1 ug underwent reverse transcription with random hexamers. TCR beta CDR3 was amplified by immunoSEQ covering 54 Vbeta and 13 Jbeta. MiXCR, run by TCRdb on the immunoSEQ multiplex PCR reads, gives a single entry per CDR3 protein. The top ten clones hold 0.25% to 0.3% of a sample with around 150,000 distinct CDR3 sequences, 90% to 95% of them seen once. Sequencing of TCR beta, carried out with a high-throughput approach, was applied to CD8+ and CD4+ T cells from the blood. Negative isolation was used for CD8+ and CD4+ T cells, and FACS enrichment was applied to TEMRA cells. This CDR3 has 17 amino acids. V shed 2 bases and J 0 bases; nucleotides not matched to a gene: 6. CDR1 and CDR2 from the germline V gene are MNHEY and SMNVEV (reference sequence).

The chain joins TRBV27 to TRBJ2-2; 7 bases map to TRBD2. The source material was CD8+ T cells from PBMCs. This sequence was found in a human donor in good health. CDR3 loop: CASSLSGMTANTGELFF. CDR3 nucleotides: TGTGCCAGCAGTTTAAGCGGGATGACAGCGAACACCGGGGAGCTGTTTTTT.